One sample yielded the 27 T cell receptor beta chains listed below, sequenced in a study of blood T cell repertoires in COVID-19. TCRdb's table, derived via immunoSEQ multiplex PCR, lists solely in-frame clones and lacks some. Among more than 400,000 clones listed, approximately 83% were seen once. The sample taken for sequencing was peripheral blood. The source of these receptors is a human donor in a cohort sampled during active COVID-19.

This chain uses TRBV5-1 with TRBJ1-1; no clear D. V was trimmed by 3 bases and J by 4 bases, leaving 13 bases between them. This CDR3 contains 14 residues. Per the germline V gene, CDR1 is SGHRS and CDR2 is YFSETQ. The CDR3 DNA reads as TGCGCCAGCAGCTCAAACGGGTTGGGCACTGAAGCTTTCTTT. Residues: CASSSNGLGTEAFF.

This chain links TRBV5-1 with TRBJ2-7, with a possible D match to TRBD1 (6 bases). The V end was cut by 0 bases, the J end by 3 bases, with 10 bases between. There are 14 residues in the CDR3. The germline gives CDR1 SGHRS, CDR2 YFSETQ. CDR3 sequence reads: CASSLGQEDYEQYF. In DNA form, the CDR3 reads TGCGCCAGCAGCTTGGGACAGGAGGACTACGAGCAGTACTTC.

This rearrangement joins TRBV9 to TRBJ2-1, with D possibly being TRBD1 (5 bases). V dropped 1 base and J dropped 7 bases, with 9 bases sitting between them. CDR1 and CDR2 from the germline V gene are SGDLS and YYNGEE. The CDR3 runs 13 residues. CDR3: CASSVIPGNEQFF. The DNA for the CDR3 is TGTGCCAGCAGCGTAATTCCAGGGAATGAGCAGTTCTTC.

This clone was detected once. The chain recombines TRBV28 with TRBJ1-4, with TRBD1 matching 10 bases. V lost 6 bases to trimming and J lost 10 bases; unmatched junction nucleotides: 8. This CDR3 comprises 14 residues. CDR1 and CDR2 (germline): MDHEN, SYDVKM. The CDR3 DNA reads TGTGCCAGCAGCCCCGGGACAGGGGTGGGAAAACTGTTTTTT. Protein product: CASSPGTGVGKLFF.

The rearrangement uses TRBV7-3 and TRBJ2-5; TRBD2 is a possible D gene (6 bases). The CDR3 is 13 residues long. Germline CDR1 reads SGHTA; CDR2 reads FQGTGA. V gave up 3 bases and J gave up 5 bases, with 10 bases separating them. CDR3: CASSFGGRETQYF. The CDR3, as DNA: TGTGCCAGCAGCTTTGGAGGGAGGGAGACCCAGTACTTC.

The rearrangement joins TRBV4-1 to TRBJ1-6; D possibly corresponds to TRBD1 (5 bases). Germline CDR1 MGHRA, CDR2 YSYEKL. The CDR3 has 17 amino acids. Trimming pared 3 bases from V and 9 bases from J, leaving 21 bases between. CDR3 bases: TGCGCCAGCAGCCAGCCCGGCTCCGGGACGGGGGGTTCACCCCTCCACTTT. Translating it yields CASSQPGSGTGGSPLHF.

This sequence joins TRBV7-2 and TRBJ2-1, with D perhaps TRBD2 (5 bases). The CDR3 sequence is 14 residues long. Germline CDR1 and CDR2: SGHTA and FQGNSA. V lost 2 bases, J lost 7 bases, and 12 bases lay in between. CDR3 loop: CASSLLAEANEQFF. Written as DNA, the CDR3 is TGTGCCAGCAGCTTATTGGCGGAGGCGAATGAGCAGTTCTTC.

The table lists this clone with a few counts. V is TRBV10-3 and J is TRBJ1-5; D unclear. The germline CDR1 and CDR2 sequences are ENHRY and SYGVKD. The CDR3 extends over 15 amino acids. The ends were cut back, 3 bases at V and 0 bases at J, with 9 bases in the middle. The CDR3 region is CAISESSNSNQPQHF. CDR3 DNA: TGTGCCATCAGTGAATCCAGTAATAGCAATCAGCCCCAGCATTTT.

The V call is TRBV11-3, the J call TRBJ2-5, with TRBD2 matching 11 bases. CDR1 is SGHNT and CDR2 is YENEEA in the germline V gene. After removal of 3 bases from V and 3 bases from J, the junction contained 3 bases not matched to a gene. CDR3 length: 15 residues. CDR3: CASSFAGLAEETQYF. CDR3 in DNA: TGTGCCAGCAGCTTCGCGGGACTAGCGGAAGAGACCCAGTACTTC.

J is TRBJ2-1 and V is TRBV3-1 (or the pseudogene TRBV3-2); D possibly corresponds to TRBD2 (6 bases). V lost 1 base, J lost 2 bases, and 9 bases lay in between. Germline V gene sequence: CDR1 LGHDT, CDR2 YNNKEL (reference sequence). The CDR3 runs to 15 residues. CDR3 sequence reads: CASSQGRGAYNEQFF. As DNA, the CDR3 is TGTGCCAGCAGCCAAGGTCGCGGGGCCTACAATGAGCAGTTCTTC.

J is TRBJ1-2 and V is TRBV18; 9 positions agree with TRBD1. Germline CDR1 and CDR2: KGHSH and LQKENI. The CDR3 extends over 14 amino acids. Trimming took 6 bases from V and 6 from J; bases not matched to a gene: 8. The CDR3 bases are TGTGCCAGCTCCCTCGGACAGGGGACGGATGGCTACACCTTC. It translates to CASSLGQGTDGYTF.

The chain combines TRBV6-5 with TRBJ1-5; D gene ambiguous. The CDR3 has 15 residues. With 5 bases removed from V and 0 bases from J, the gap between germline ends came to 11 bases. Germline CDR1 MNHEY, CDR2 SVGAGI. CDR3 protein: CASSHKRNSNQPQHF. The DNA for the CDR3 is TGTGCCAGCAGTCATAAGCGAAATAGCAATCAGCCCCAGCATTTT.

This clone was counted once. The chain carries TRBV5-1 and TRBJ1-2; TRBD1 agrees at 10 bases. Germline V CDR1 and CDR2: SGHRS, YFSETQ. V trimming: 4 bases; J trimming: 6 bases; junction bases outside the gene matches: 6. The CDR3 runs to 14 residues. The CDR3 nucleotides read TGCGCCAGCAGCGAAGGGACAGGGGAGGATGGCTACACCTTC. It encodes CASSEGTGEDGYTF.

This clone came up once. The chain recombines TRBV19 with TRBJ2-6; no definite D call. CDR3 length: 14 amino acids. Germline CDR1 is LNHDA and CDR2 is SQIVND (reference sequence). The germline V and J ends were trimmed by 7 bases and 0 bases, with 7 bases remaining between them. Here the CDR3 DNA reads TGTGCCAGTACTGGCGGCTCTGGGGCCAACGTCCTGACTTTC. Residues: CASTGGSGANVLTF.

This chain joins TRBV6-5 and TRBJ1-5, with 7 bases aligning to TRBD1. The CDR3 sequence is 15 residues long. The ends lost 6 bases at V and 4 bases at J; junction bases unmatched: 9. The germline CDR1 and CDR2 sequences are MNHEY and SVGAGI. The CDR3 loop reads CASRPPGTVNQPQHF. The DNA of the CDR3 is TGTGCCAGCAGACCACCCGGGACAGTGAATCAGCCCCAGCATTTT.

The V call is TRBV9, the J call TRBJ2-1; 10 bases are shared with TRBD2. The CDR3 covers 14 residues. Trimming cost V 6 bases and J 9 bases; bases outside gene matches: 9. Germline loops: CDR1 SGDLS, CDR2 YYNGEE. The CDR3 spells CASTLTSGNAEQFF. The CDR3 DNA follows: TGTGCCAGCACATTAACTAGCGGGAACGCTGAGCAGTTCTTC.

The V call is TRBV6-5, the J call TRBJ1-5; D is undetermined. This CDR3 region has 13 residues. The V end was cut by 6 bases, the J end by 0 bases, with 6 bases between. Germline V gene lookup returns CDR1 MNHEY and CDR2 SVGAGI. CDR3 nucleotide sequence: TGTGCCAGCAGCCAGGATAGCAATCAGCCCCAGCATTTT. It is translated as CASSQDSNQPQHF.

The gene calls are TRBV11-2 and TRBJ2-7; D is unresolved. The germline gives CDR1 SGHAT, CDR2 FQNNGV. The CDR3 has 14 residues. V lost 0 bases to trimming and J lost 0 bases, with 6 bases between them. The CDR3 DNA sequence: TGTGCCAGCAGCTTAGATCCTAGCTCCTACGAGCAGTACTTC. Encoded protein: CASSLDPSSYEQYF.

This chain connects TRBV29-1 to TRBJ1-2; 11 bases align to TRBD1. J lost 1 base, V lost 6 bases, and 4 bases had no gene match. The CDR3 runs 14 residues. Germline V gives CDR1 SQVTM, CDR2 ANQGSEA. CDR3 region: CSVRGTGGNYGYTF. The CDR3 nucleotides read TGCAGCGTCCGTGGGACAGGGGGTAACTATGGCTACACCTTC.

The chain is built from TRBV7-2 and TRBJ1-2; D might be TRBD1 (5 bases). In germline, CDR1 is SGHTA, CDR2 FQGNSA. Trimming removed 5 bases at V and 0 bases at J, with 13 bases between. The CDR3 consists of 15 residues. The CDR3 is CASSDQRGPNYGYTF. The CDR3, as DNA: TGTGCCAGCAGCGACCAAAGGGGCCCTAACTATGGCTACACCTTC.

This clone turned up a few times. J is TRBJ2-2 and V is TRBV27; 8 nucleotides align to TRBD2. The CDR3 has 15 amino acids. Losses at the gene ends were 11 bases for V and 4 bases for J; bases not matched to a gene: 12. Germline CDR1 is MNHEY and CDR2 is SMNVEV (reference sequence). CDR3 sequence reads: CAAQSARGVTGELFF. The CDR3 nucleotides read TGTGCCGCCCAGAGCGCGCGGGGGGTCACCGGGGAGCTGTTTTTT.

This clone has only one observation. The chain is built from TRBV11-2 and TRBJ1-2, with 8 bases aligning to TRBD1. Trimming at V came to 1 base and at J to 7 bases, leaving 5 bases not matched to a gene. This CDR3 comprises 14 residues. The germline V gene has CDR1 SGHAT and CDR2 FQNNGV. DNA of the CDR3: TGTGCCAGCAGCTTAGGGGCAGGGGGCGGTGGCTACACCTTC. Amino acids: CASSLGAGGGGYTF.

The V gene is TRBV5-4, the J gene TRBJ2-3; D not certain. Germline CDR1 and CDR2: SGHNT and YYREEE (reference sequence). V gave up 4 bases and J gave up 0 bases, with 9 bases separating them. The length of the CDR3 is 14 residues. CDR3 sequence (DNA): TGTGCCAGCAGCCCCCAGGATAGCACAGATACGCAGTATTTT. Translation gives CASSPQDSTDTQYF.

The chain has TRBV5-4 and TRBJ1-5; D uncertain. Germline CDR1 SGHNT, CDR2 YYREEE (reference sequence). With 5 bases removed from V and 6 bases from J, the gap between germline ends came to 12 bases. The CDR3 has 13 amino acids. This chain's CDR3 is CASSSDPVQPQHF. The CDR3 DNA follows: TGTGCCAGCAGTTCCGATCCGGTTCAGCCCCAGCATTTT.

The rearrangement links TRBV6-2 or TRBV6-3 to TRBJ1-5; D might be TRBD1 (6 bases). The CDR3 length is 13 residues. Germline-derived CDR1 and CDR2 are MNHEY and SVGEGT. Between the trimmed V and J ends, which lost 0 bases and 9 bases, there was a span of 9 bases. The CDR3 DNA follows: TGTGCCAGCAGTTACTCAACAGGGCGGCCCCAGCATTTT. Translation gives CASSYSTGRPQHF.

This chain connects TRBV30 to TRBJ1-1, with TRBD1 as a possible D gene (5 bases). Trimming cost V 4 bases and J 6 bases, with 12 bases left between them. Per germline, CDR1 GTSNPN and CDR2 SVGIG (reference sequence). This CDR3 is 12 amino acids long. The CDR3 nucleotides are TGTGCCTGGACAGGGAACGACGCTGAAGCTTTCTTT. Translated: CAWTGNDAEAFF.

Here the CDR3 DNA reads TGCGCCAGCAGCTTCGGACTGTCGACCTACGAGCAGTACTTC. Translating it yields CASSFGLSTYEQYF. The chain joins TRBV5-1 to TRBJ2-7; D may be TRBD2 (5 bases). The CDR3 extends over 14 amino acids. Trimming took 2 bases from V and 2 from J, leaving 11 bases between them. The germline V gene has CDR1 SGHRS and CDR2 YFSETQ. Full variable domain (rest looked up from reference TRBV5-1 and TRBJ2-7): KAGVTQTPRYLIKTRGQQVTLSCSPISGHRSVSWYQQTPGQGLQFLFEYFSETQRNKGNFPGRFSGRQFSNSRSEMNVSTLELGDSALYLCASSFGLSTYEQYFGPGTRLTVT.